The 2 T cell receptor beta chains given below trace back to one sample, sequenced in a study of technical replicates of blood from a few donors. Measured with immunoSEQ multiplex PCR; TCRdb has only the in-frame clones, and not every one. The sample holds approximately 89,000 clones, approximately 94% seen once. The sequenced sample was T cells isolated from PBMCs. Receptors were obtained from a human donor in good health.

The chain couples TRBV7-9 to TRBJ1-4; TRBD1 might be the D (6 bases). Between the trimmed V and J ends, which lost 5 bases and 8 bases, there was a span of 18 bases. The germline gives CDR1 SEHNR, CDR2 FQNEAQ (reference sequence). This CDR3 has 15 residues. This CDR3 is CASSRAGTLHEKLFF. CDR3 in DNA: TGTGCCAGCAGCCGTGCCGGGACACTCCACGAAAAACTGTTTTTT.

The CDR3 DNA is TGCGCCAGCAGCCCCGGACAGGGGGGCTTCTATGGCTACACCTTC. This gives the protein CASSPGQGGFYGYTF. The J gene is TRBJ1-2, the V gene TRBV5-1; 10 bases are a match to TRBD1. The V segment lost 4 bases and the J segment 4 bases; nucleotides outside the gene matches: 7. The length of the CDR3 is 15 residues. In germline, CDR1 is SGHRS, CDR2 YFSETQ.